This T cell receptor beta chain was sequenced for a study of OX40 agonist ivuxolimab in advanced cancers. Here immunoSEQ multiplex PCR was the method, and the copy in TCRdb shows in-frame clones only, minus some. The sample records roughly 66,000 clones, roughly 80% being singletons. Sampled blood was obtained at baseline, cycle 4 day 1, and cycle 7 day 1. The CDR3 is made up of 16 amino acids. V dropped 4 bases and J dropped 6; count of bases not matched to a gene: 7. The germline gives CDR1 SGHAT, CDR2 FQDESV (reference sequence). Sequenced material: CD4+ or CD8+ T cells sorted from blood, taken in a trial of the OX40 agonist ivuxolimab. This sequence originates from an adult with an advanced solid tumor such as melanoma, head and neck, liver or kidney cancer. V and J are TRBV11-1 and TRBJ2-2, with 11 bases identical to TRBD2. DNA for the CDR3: TGTGCCAGCAGCTCCAATAGCGGGGGGGCCTCCGGGGAGCTGTTTTTT. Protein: CASSSNSGGASGELFF. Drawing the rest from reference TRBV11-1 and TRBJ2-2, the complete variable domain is EAEVAQSPRYKITEKSQAVAFWCDPISGHATLYWYRQILGQGPELLVQFQDESVVDDSQLPKDRFSAERLKGVDSTLKIQPAELGDSAMYLCASSSNSGGASGELFFGEGSRLTVL.